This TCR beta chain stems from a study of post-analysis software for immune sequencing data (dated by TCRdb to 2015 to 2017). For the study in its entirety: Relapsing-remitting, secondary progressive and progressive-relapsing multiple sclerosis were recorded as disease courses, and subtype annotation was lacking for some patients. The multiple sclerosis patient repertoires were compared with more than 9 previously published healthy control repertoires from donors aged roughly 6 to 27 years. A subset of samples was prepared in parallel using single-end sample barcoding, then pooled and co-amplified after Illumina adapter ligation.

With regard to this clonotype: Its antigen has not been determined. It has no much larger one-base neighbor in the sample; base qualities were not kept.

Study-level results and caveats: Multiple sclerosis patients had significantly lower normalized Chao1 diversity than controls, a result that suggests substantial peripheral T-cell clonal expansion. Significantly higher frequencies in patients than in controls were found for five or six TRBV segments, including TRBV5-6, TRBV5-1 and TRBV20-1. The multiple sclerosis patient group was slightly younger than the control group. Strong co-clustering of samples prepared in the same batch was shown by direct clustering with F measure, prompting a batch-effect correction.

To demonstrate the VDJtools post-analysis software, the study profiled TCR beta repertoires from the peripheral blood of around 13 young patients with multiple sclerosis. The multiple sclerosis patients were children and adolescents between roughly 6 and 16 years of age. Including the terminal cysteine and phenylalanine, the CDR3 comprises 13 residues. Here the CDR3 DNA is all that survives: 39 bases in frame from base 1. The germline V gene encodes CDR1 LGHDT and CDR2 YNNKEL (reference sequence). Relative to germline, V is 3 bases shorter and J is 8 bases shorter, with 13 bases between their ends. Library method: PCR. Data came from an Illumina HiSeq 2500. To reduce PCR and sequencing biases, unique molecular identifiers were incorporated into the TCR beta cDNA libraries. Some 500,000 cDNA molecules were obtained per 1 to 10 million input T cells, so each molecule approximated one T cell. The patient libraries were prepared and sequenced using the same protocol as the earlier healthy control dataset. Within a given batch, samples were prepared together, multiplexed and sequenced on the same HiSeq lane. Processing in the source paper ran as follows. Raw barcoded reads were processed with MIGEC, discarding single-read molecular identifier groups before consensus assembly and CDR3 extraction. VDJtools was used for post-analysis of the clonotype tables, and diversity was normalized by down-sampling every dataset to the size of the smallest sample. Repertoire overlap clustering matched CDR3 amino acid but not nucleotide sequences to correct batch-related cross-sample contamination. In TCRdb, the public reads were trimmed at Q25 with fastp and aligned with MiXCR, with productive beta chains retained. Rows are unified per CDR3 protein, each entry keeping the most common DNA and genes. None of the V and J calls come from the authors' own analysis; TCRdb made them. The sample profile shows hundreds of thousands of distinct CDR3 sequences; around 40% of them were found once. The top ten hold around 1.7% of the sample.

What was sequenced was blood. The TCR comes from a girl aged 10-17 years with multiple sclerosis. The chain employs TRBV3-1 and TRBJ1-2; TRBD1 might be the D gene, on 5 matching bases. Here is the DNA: TGTGCCAGCAGCCAGAGCCATCGGGACGGCTACACCTTC. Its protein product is CASSQSHRDGYTF.